Listed below are T cell receptor beta chains from one sample, sequenced in a study of blood T cell repertoires in COVID-19. Assay: immunoSEQ multiplex PCR; the TCRdb copy retains only in-frame clones and omits some. The sample shows 60,000 to 75,000 clones, around 83% of them seen only once. The specimen was peripheral blood. Receptors were obtained from a man in his 70s with active COVID-19. Both conserved end residues are part of each CDR3. D genes are given only for firm matches. Not every row has a clone size; where given, it reads once, few, many or a size class.

.	.	TRBJ2-7	TRBV30	TGTGCCTGGAGCCCATCCGGGACTGTGTACTTC	CAWSPSGTVYF
.	.	TRBJ2-3	TRBV19	TGTGCCAGTGGGGGCGGGCCTAGAGGGGATACGCAGTATTTT	CASGGGPRGDTQYF
.	.	TRBJ1-1	TRBV7-8	TGTGCCAGCAGCTTAGACAGGTACACTGAAGCTTTCTTT	CASSLDRYTEAFF
.	.	TRBJ2-7	TRBV21-1	TGTGCCGTCGCTAGCCCTAGCTCCTACGAGCAGTACTTC	CAVASPSSYEQYF
.	TRBD1	TRBJ1-2	TRBV5-6	TGTGCCAGCAGCAGGACAGGCCGGGGCTACACCTTC	CASSRTGRGYTF
.	TRBD2	TRBJ2-2	TRBV28	TGTGCCAGCAGGGGGGAGGGGACCGTCCGGACCGGGGAGCTGTTTTTT	CASRGEGTVRTGELFF
few	TRBD1	TRBJ1-6	TRBV9	TGTGCCAGCAGCGTAGGAGAGGGGGACAGGGATAATTCACCCCTCCACTTT	CASSVGEGDRDNSPLHF
.	TRBD2	TRBJ2-7	TRBV6-2/TRBV6-3	TGTGCCAGCAGCCCTCCAGCGGGAAGGGCGGGCGGGCAGTACTTC	CASSPPAGRAGGQYF
.	.	TRBJ1-2	TRBV28	TGTGCCAGCAGGTCCTCCAGGGGAGGGGGCTACACCTTC	CASRSSRGGGYTF
.	TRBD2	TRBJ2-5	TRBV4-1	TGCGCCAGCAGCCAACTGAGCGGGAGGTATGAGACCCAGTACTTC	CASSQLSGRYETQYF
.	.	TRBJ1-6	TRBV4-2	TGTGCCAGCAGCCCCTCAGGGGAAGATGATTCACCCCTCCACTTT	CASSPSGEDDSPLHF
.	.	TRBJ1-5	TRBV18	TGTGCCAGCTCACCAGGGGGGGATCAGCCCCAGCATTTT	CASSPGGDQPQHF
.	TRBD1	TRBJ1-1	TRBV30	TGTGCCTGGAACCCGGACAGGGGAGGAGGGCTCACTGAAGCTTTCTTT	CAWNPDRGGGLTEAFF
.	TRBD1	TRBJ2-2	TRBV9	TGTGCCAGCAGCCCCCGGACAGGGGGCTTCGCGAACACCGGGGAGCTGTTTTTT	CASSPRTGGFANTGELFF
.	TRBD1	TRBJ2-7	TRBV5-1	TGCGCCAGCAGCCGGGACAGGGGGGAAGTTTCCTACGAGCAGTACTTC	CASSRDRGEVSYEQYF
few	.	TRBJ2-1	TRBV7-9	TGTGCCAGCAGCTCCCAGGCCGGAAATGAGCAGTTCTTC	CASSSQAGNEQFF
.	.	TRBJ2-7	TRBV5-1	TGCGCCAGCAGCTTGGGGGGGCTCTACGAGCAGTACTTC	CASSLGGLYEQYF
.	TRBD2	TRBJ2-1	TRBV5-1	TGCGCCAGCAGGCCCTGGGGCAGGGAGGGGAATGAGCAGTTCTTC	CASRPWGREGNEQFF